The next 10 T cell receptor beta chains were all read from a single sample in a study of blood T cell repertoires in COVID-19. Method: immunoSEQ multiplex PCR; TCRdb's copy keeps in-frame clones and lacks some. The table records around 160,000 clones, around 81% of them present only once. Sample: peripheral blood. The receptors were gathered from a woman in her thirties or forties with active or convalescent COVID-19.

This clone came up a few times. V and J are TRBV7-9 and TRBJ2-3, with TRBD1 matching 10 bases. Looked up from germline, CDR1 is SEHNR and CDR2 is FQNEAQ (reference sequence). V gave up 5 bases and J gave up 3 bases; unmatched junction bases: 11. The CDR3 runs 17 residues. The CDR3 protein is CASSPPGQGSGTDTQYF. The CDR3 DNA reads as TGTGCCAGCAGCCCTCCGGGACAGGGGTCGGGGACAGATACGCAGTATTTT. Variable domain in full (rest from reference TRBV7-9 and TRBJ2-3): DTGVSQNPRHKITKRGQNVTFRCDPISEHNRLYWYRQTLGQGPEFLTYFQNEAQLEKSRLLSDRFSAERPKGSFSTLEIQRTEQGDSAMYLCASSPPGQGSGTDTQYFGPGTRLTVL.

V is TRBV19 and J is TRBJ2-3; D possibly corresponds to TRBD1 (6 bases). The CDR3 is 14 amino acids. The V end lost 7 bases, the J end lost 4 bases, and 15 bases lay between the germline ends. Germline V CDR1 and CDR2: LNHDA, SQIVND (reference sequence). CDR3 nucleotide sequence: TGTGCCAGTACTACAGGGAGTTGGGCAGATACGCAGTATTTT. Translation gives CASTTGSWADTQYF.

This rearrangement joins TRBV19 to TRBJ2-7; maybe TRBD2 (6 bases). The CDR3 length is 14 residues. Germline V gene lookup returns CDR1 LNHDA and CDR2 SQIVND (reference sequence). V lost 3 bases, J lost 0 bases, and 9 bases lay in between. CDR3 bases: TGTGCCAGTAGTATTCTAGCGCACTCCTACGAGCAGTACTTC. It is translated as CASSILAHSYEQYF.

This chain links TRBV19 with TRBJ1-2; D ambiguous. Per germline, CDR1 LNHDA and CDR2 SQIVND (reference sequence). The CDR3 length is 13 residues. V lost 5 bases, J lost 4 bases, and 11 bases lay in between. CDR3 sequence: CASSAAPIYGYTF. CDR3 DNA: TGTGCCAGTAGTGCCGCGCCTATCTATGGCTACACCTTC.

The CDR3 region has the DNA TGTGCTAGTGGCCACATCAGCTCCTATAATTCACCCCTCCACTTT. Protein product: CASGHISSYNSPLHF. The chain recombines TRBV12-5 with TRBJ1-6; D is undetermined. The CDR3 has 15 residues. Trimming removed 6 bases at V and 0 bases at J, with 9 bases between. CDR1 LGHNT and CDR2 FRNRAP come from the germline V gene. The variable domain in full, completed from reference TRBV12-5 and TRBJ1-6, reads DARVTQTPRHKVTEMGQEVTMRCQPILGHNTVFWYRQTMMQGLELLAYFRNRAPLDDSGMPKDRFSAEMPDATLATLKIQPSEPRDSAVYFCASGHISSYNSPLHFGNGTRLTVT.

This clone was observed a single time. The chain uses TRBV6-5 and TRBJ1-2; 7 bases fit TRBD1. V lost 6 bases, J lost 8 bases, and 9 bases stayed unmatched. The length of the CDR3 is 13 residues. From germline, CDR1 is MNHEY and CDR2 SVGAGI. In nucleotides, the CDR3 is TGTGCCAGCAGCCCGACAGGGCAGGAAGGCTACACCTTC. It encodes CASSPTGQEGYTF.

The V call is TRBV11-2, the J call TRBJ1-3; D is perhaps TRBD1 (6 bases). The CDR3 contains 15 residues. In germline, CDR1 is SGHAT, CDR2 FQNNGV. Trimming took off 1 base at V and 2 bases at J, with 9 bases between the two ends. The CDR3 nucleotides read TGTGCCAGCAGCTTAGTGGGGGCGACTGGAAACACCATATATTTT. Translated: CASSLVGATGNTIYF.

This chain links TRBV28 with TRBJ2-7, with D possibly being TRBD1 (6 bases). The V gene's germline CDR1 is MDHEN and CDR2 SYDVKM. Between the trimmed V and J ends, which lost 6 bases and 6 bases, there was a span of 12 bases. The CDR3 sequence is 12 residues long. CDR3 loop: CASSLGQTEQYF. As DNA, the CDR3 is TGTGCCAGCAGCCTAGGACAGACCGAGCAGTACTTC.

The genes are TRBV30 and TRBJ1-1, with D possibly TRBD1 on 5 matching bases. Trimming took off 2 bases at V and 9 bases at J, with 10 bases between the two ends. The CDR3 runs to 11 residues. The germline CDR1 and CDR2 sequences are GTSNPN and SVGIG (reference sequence). CDR3 coding DNA: TGTGCCTGGAGTCCCGGGGGGAAAGCTTTCTTT. Its protein is CAWSPGGKAFF.

The chain has TRBV11-2 and TRBJ1-3; TRBD1 aligns across 9 bases. CDR1 is SGHAT and CDR2 is FQNNGV in the germline V gene. The CDR3 totals 17 residues. V was clipped by 4 bases and J by 4 bases; unmatched bases: 11. The CDR3 DNA reads as TGTGCCAGCAGCTCGAGACAAGGGACAGGGAAAGGAAACACCATATATTTT. Its translation is CASSSRQGTGKGNTIYF.